These 27 T cell receptor beta chains originate from one sample sequenced in a study of blood T cell repertoires in COVID-19. Profiling relied on immunoSEQ multiplex PCR, and the TCRdb table lists in-frame clones only, not all of them. The repertoire has fewer than 150,000 clones, around 87% of them found once; the top ten carry about 7.7%. Sequenced sample: peripheral blood. These receptors were collected from a human donor in a cohort sampled during active COVID-19.

This rearrangement joins TRBV29-1 to TRBJ1-4, with unresolved D. Germline assignment: CDR1 SQVTM and CDR2 ANQGSEA. Trimming stripped 1 base from V and 6 bases from J, with 3 bases between. There are 11 residues in the CDR3. CDR3 DNA sequence: TGCAGCGTTGAAGCAGATGAAAAACTGTTTTTT. Encoded protein: CSVEADEKLFF. Filled out from reference TRBV29-1 and TRBJ1-4, the complete variable domain reads SAVISQKPSRDICQRGTSLTIQCQVDSQVTMMFWYRQQPGQSLTLIATANQGSEATYESGFVIDKFPISRPNLTFSTLTVSNMSPEDSSIYLCSVEADEKLFFGSGTQLSVL.

V is TRBV7-9 and J is TRBJ1-4; TRBD1 agrees at 9 bases. This CDR3 is 14 amino acids long. Germline V gene data show CDR1 as SEHNR and CDR2 as FQNEAQ (reference sequence). The junction had 6 bases not matched to a gene; V was cut back by 5 bases and J by 8 bases. The CDR3 is CASSAGTGKEKLFF. The CDR3 nucleotides are TGTGCCAGCAGCGCCGGGACAGGGAAGGAAAAACTGTTTTTT.

This clone was seen only once. This chain joins TRBV30 and TRBJ2-5, with a weak D call TRBD2 (5 bases). This CDR3 region has 12 residues. Per germline, CDR1 GTSNPN and CDR2 SVGIG (reference sequence). V shed 3 bases and J shed 5 bases, with 10 bases lying between them. The CDR3 region has the DNA TGTGCCTGGAGAGAGGGTTGGGAGACCCAGTACTTC. Translating gives CAWREGWETQYF.

V usage is TRBV6-2 or TRBV6-3 and J usage is TRBJ1-4; D possibly corresponds to TRBD1 (6 bases). V was shortened by 6 bases and J by 10 bases, with 21 bases between the two germline ends. Germline CDR1 is MNHEY and CDR2 is SVGEGT. The CDR3 loop spans 15 amino acids. The CDR3 sequence is CASSLLGTPSGKLFF. As DNA, the CDR3 is TGTGCCAGCAGCCTCCTGGGGACACCGAGCGGAAAACTGTTTTTT.

This chain uses TRBV5-6 with TRBJ1-5, with a tentative D call TRBD1 (6 bases). V lost 3 bases, J lost 10 bases, and 20 bases lay in between. The CDR3 length is 15 residues. Germline CDR1 reads SGHDT; CDR2 reads YYEEEE. The CDR3 spells CASSYGRGAGRPQHF. In DNA, the CDR3 is TGTGCCAGCAGCTACGGTCGGGGGGCGGGACGACCCCAGCATTTT.

This clone was counted once. The chain employs TRBV5-4 and TRBJ2-3, with 8 bases lining up with TRBD2. CDR3 length: 14 residues. Germline V gene lookup returns CDR1 SGHNT and CDR2 YYREEE (reference sequence). Germline trimming cut 1 base from V and 8 bases from J; bases unmatched to any gene: 6. CDR3 DNA sequence: TGTGCCAGCAGCTTGTTCGCGGGAGGAGGTACGCAGTATTTT. This gives the protein CASSLFAGGGTQYF.

The table lists this clone with a few counts. The DNA of the CDR3 is TGTGCCAGCAGTTACAGTTGGACAGGGGGCCCTGAAGCTTTCTTT. This codes for CASSYSWTGGPEAFF. The gene calls are TRBV6-5 and TRBJ1-1; 11 nucleotides line up with TRBD1. CDR1 MNHEY and CDR2 SVGAGI come from the germline V gene. This CDR3 is 15 amino acids long. The V and J ends lost 2 bases and 6 bases, in that order; junction bases with no gene match: 5.

V usage is TRBV28 and J usage is TRBJ2-7; 7 bases map to TRBD2. The CDR3 covers 14 residues. CDR1 is MDHEN and CDR2 is SYDVKM in the germline V gene. The V segment lost 7 bases and the J segment 4 bases; nucleotides outside the gene matches: 10. CDR3 amino acids: CASTASGDSYEQYF. The CDR3 DNA follows: TGTGCCAGCACGGCTAGCGGAGACTCTTACGAGCAGTACTTC.

CDR3 coding DNA: TGTGCCAGCGATTGGGACACGAGCTCCTACGAGCAGTACTTC. This translates into CASDWDTSSYEQYF. This sequence joins TRBV2 and TRBJ2-7, with D possibly matching TRBD1 (6 bases). The V gene lost 8 bases and the J gene lost 0 bases, with 14 bases spanning the gap. Germline V gene data show CDR1 as SNHLY and CDR2 as FYNNEI. CDR3 length equals 14 residues.

The rearrangement links TRBV3-1 (or the pseudogene TRBV3-2) to TRBJ2-3, with 7 bases aligning to TRBD1. This CDR3 has 17 amino acids. Germline values: CDR1 LGHDT, CDR2 YNNKEL (reference sequence). The trim removed 4 bases at V and 0 bases at J, leaving 10 bases unmatched. CDR3 amino acids: CASSPDLGGTSTDTQYF. The CDR3 DNA is TGTGCCAGCAGCCCCGATTTAGGGGGCACCAGCACAGATACGCAGTATTTT.

V usage is TRBV6-5 and J usage is TRBJ1-2; weak D call: TRBD1 (6 bases). CDR1 is MNHEY and CDR2 is SVGAGI in the germline V gene. The CDR3 consists of 13 residues. V was pared by 6 bases and J by 5 bases, with 13 bases between. CDR3: CASREDSYYGYTF. The CDR3 bases are TGTGCCAGCAGAGAGGACAGCTATTATGGCTACACCTTC.

This clone was seen a handful of times. The chain employs TRBV18 and TRBJ2-5; D is possibly TRBD2 (6 bases). The V and J ends lost 2 bases and 4 bases respectively, with 20 bases between them. Germline V gene data show CDR1 as KGHSH and CDR2 as LQKENI. The CDR3 extends over 17 amino acids. The CDR3 coding sequence is TGTGCCAGCTCACCAAGGCCGGGGTGGCTGGGAGGAGAGACCCAGTACTTC. Protein sequence: CASSPRPGWLGGETQYF.

The rearrangement links TRBV3-1 (or the pseudogene TRBV3-2) to TRBJ2-5, with unresolved D. V was clipped by 1 base and J by 4 bases, with 4 bases between them. This CDR3 region has 12 residues. CDR1 is LGHDT, CDR2 YNNKEL, per germline (reference sequence). CDR3 in amino acids: CASSQVVETQYF. The CDR3 DNA reads as TGTGCCAGCAGCCAAGTAGTAGAGACCCAGTACTTC.

The V and J genes are TRBV6-5 and TRBJ1-3; the D is unclear. Trimming removed 0 bases from V and 0 bases from J, with 6 bases in between. This CDR3 spans 15 amino acids. From germline, CDR1 is MNHEY and CDR2 SVGAGI. CDR3 bases: TGTGCCAGCAGTTACTCGAGGGCCTCTGGAAACACCATATATTTT. Protein: CASSYSRASGNTIYF.

The chain uses TRBV28 and TRBJ2-7; 7 nucleotides match TRBD1. J gave up 2 bases and V 2 bases, and 6 bases lay outside the gene matches. Per germline, CDR1 MDHEN and CDR2 SYDVKM. The CDR3 contains 15 residues. The CDR3 loop reads CASSLPGTAPYEQYF. The CDR3 nucleotides are TGTGCCAGCAGTTTACCAGGGACAGCCCCCTACGAGCAGTACTTC.

V usage is TRBV13 and J usage is TRBJ1-2; possibly TRBD1 for D (5 bases). From germline, CDR1 is PRHDT and CDR2 FYEKMQ (reference sequence). V was pared by 5 bases and J by 6 bases, with 22 bases between. The CDR3 runs to 16 residues. DNA of the CDR3: TGTGCCAGCAGCGTCAGAGATCCAGGGATTCGTAATGGCTACACCTTC. The encoded protein is CASSVRDPGIRNGYTF. The variable domain in full, with the rest retrieved from reference TRBV13 and TRBJ1-2, is AAGVIQSPRHLIKEKRETATLKCYPIPRHDTVYWYQQGPGQDPQFLISFYEKMQSDKGSIPDRFSAQQFSDYHSELNMSSLELGDSALYFCASSVRDPGIRNGYTFGSGTRLTVV.

The genes are TRBV27 and TRBJ1-5; 10 bases are a match to TRBD1. The CDR3 is 13 amino acids. In germline, CDR1 is MNHEY, CDR2 SMNVEV (reference sequence). J was trimmed by 6 bases and V by 8 bases; bases with no gene match: 4. For the CDR3, the DNA is TGTGCCAGCTCCTGGACAGGGGGTCAGCCCCAGCATTTT. Amino acid sequence: CASSWTGGQPQHF.

The J gene is TRBJ2-7, the V gene TRBV19; TRBD1 agrees at 10 bases. CDR1 is LNHDA and CDR2 is SQIVND in the germline V gene (reference sequence). The CDR3 has 15 amino acids. Trimming took 7 bases from V and 4 from J; bases not matched to a gene: 10. In nucleotides, the CDR3 is TGTGCCAGTAAAATTTCCACGGACAGGGGGTACGAGCAGTACTTC. It is translated as CASKISTDRGYEQYF. The full variable domain, completed using reference TRBV19 and TRBJ2-7, is DGGITQSPKYLFRKEGQNVTLSCEQNLNHDAMYWYRQDPGQGLRLIYYSQIVNDFQKGDIAEGYSVSREKKESFPLTVTSAQKNPTAFYLCASKISTDRGYEQYFGPGTRLTVT.

In its sample, this clone was seen a few times. The chain uses TRBV27 and TRBJ1-2; a possible D gene is TRBD1 (6 bases). V gave up 5 bases and J gave up 8 bases, with 15 bases separating them. The CDR3 runs to 13 residues. Germline CDR1 MNHEY, CDR2 SMNVEV (reference sequence). The CDR3 nucleotides read TGTGCCAGCAGTCGCGACAGGCTCCGGGGCTACACCTTC. Translated: CASSRDRLRGYTF.

The rearrangement joins TRBV25-1 to TRBJ1-1; possibly TRBD1 for D (6 bases). The V end was cut by 6 bases, the J end by 8 bases, with 13 bases between. The CDR3 covers 12 residues. CDR1 and CDR2 from the germline V gene are MGHDK and SYGVNS. This chain's CDR3 is CASSHRVSEAFF. The CDR3 DNA reads TGTGCCAGCAGCCACAGGGTATCGGAAGCTTTCTTT.

The chain combines TRBV28 with TRBJ1-2; TRBD1 agrees at 9 bases. The CDR3 contains 12 residues. The trim removed 6 bases at V and 4 bases at J, leaving 0 bases unmatched. Per the germline V gene, CDR1 is MDHEN and CDR2 is SYDVKM. The CDR3 reads CASRTGGYGYTF. CDR3 nucleotide sequence: TGTGCCAGCAGGACAGGGGGCTATGGCTACACCTTC.

The table lists this clone with a count of one. J is TRBJ2-7 and V is TRBV28, with a weak D call TRBD2 (5 bases). Germline CDR1 MDHEN, CDR2 SYDVKM. The CDR3 runs to 14 residues. V was shortened by 6 bases and J by 6 bases, with 18 bases between the two germline ends. This chain's CDR3 is CASRPTGSILEQYF. The CDR3 nucleotides are TGTGCCAGCAGGCCGACGGGGTCTATCCTCGAGCAGTACTTC.

V and J are TRBV27 and TRBJ1-2, with TRBD1 matching over 7 bases. V was clipped by 8 bases and J by 4 bases; unmatched bases: 10. This CDR3 comprises 14 residues. CDR1 is MNHEY, CDR2 SMNVEV, per germline (reference sequence). The CDR3 sequence: CASRGQAVGYGYTF. The CDR3 DNA is TGTGCCAGCCGCGGACAGGCAGTTGGCTATGGCTACACCTTC.

The chain joins TRBV6-1 to TRBJ1-1; TRBD1 aligns across 8 bases. V shed 2 bases, J shed 0 bases, and the junction held 5 bases outside the gene matches. CDR1 is MNHNS, CDR2 SASEGT, per germline. This CDR3 comprises 16 residues. The CDR3 bases are TGTGCCAGCAGTGAACCCAGGGGGCGGATGAACACTGAAGCTTTCTTT. It encodes CASSEPRGRMNTEAFF.

The V and J genes are TRBV6-5 and TRBJ2-1; 11 nucleotides agree with TRBD2. Germline V gene sequence: CDR1 MNHEY, CDR2 SVGAGI. The CDR3 contains 16 residues. Trimming took 2 bases from V and 5 from J; bases not matched to a gene: 5. The CDR3 nucleotides read TGTGCCAGCAGTTACCTGGGACTAGCGGCAAACAATGAGCAGTTCTTC. It specifies CASSYLGLAANNEQFF.

The chain recombines TRBV6-6 with TRBJ2-7; 7 bases align to TRBD2. CDR3 size: 16 residues. V gave up 6 bases and J gave up 0 bases; unmatched junction bases: 11. Germline V gene data show CDR1 as MNHNY and CDR2 as SVGAGI (reference sequence). CDR3 in amino acids: CASSPILAGASYEQYF. CDR3 DNA sequence: TGTGCCAGCAGCCCGATTTTAGCGGGTGCCTCCTACGAGCAGTACTTC.

This clone has only one observation. This sequence joins TRBV7-7 and TRBJ2-3; 7 bases align to TRBD1. The ends lost 1 base at V and 0 bases at J; junction bases unmatched: 1. Germline V gene lookup returns CDR1 SSHAT and CDR2 FNYEAQ (reference sequence). This CDR3 is built from 15 residues. CDR3 bases: TGTGCCAGCAGCTTAGGGGACAGAAGCACAGATACGCAGTATTTT. This sequence encodes CASSLGDRSTDTQYF.